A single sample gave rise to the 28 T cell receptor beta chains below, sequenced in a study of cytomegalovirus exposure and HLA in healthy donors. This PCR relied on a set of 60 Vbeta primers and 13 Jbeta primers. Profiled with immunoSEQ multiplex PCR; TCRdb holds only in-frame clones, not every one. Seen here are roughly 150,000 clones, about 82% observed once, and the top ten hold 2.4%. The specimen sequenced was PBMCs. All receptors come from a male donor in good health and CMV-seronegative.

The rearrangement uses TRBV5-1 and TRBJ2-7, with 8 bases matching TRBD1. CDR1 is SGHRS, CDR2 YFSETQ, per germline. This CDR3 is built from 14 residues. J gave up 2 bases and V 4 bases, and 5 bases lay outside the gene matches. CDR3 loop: CASSEPGQAYEQYF. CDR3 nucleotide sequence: TGCGCCAGCAGCGAACCGGGACAGGCCTACGAGCAGTACTTC. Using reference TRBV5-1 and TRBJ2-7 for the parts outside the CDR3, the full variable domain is KAGVTQTPRYLIKTRGQQVTLSCSPISGHRSVSWYQQTPGQGLQFLFEYFSETQRNKGNFPGRFSGRQFSNSRSEMNVSTLELGDSALYLCASSEPGQAYEQYFGPGTRLTVT.

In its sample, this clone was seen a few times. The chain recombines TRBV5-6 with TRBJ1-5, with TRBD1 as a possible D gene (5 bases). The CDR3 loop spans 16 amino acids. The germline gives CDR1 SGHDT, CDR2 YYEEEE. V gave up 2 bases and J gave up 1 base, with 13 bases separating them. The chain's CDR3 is CASSFGAGESNQPQHF. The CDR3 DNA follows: TGTGCCAGCAGCTTCGGGGCGGGGGAGAGCAATCAGCCCCAGCATTTT.

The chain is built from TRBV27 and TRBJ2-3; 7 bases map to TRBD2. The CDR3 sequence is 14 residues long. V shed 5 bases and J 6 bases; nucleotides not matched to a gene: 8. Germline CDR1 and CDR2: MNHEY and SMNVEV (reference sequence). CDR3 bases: TGTGCCAGCAGTACCCGGACTAGTACGGATACGCAGTATTTT. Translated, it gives CASSTRTSTDTQYF.

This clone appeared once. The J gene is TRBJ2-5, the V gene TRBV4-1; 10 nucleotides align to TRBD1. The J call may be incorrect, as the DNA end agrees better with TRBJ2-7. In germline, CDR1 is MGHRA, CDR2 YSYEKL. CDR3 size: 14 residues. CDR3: CASSQGQGTYEQYF. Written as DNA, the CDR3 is TGCGCCAGCAGCCAGGGACAGGGGACCTACGAGCAGTACTTC.

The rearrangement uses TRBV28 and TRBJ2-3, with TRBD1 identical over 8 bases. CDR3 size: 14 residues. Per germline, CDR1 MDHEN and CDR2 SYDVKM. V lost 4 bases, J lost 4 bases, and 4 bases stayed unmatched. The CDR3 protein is CASSSSDRADTQYF. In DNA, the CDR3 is TGTGCCAGCAGTTCGTCGGACAGGGCAGATACGCAGTATTTT. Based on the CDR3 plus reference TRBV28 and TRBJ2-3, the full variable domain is DVKVTQSSRYLVKRTGEKVFLECVQDMDHENMFWYRQDPGLGLRLIYFSYDVKMKEKGDIPEGYSVSREKKERFSLILESASTNQTSMYLCASSSSDRADTQYFGPGTRLTVL.

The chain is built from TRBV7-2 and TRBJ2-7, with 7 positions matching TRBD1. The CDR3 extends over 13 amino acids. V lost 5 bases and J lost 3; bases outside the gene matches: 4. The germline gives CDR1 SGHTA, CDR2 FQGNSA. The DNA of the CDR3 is TGTGCCAGCAGCCGAGGGGGCGGCTACGAGCAGTACTTC. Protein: CASSRGGGYEQYF.

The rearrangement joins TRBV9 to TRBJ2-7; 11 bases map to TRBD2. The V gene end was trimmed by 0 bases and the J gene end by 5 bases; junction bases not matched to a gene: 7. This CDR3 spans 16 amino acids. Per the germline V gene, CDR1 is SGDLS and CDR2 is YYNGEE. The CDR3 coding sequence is TGTGCCAGCAGCGTAGGGCTAGCGGGAGGAGAGAACGAGCAGTACTTC. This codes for CASSVGLAGGENEQYF.

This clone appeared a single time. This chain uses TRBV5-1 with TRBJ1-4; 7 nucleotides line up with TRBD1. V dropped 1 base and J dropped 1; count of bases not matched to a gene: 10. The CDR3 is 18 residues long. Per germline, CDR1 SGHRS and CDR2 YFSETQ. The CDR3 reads CASSLRGQEALTNEKLFF. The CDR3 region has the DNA TGCGCCAGCAGCTTGCGAGGACAGGAAGCTTTAACTAATGAAAAACTGTTTTTT.

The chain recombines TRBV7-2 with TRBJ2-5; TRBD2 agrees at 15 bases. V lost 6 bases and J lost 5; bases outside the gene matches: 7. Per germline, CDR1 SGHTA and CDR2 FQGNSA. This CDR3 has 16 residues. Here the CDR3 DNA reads TGTGCCAGCAGTCGAGGACTAGCGGGGGGGCAGGAGACCCAGTACTTC. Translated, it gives CASSRGLAGGQETQYF.

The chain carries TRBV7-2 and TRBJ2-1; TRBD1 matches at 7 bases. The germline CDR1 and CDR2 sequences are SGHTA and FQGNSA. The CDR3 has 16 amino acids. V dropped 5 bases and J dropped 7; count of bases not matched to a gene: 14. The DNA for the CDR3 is TGTGCCAGCAGCCCACAAAGACAGGGACGTTATAATGAGCAGTTCTTC. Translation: CASSPQRQGRYNEQFF.

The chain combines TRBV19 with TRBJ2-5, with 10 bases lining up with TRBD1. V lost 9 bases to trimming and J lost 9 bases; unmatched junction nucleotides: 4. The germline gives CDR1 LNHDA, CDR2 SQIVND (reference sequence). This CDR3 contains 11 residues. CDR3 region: CASGTGAPQYF. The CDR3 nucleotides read TGTGCCAGCGGGACAGGGGCGCCCCAGTACTTC.

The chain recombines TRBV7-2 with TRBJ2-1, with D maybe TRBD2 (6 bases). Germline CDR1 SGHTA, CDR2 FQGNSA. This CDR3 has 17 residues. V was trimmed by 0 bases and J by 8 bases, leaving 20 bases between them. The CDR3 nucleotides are TGTGCCAGCAGCTTAGCTGGTACGGGAGCAAAGAATTATGAGCAGTTCTTC. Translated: CASSLAGTGAKNYEQFF.

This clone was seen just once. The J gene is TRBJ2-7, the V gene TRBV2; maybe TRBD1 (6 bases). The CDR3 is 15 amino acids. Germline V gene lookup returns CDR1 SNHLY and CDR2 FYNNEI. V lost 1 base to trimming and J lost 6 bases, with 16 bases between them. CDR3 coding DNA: TGTGCCAGCAGTGAAGTGGACAGCGTTCCCGGCGAGCAGTACTTC. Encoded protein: CASSEVDSVPGEQYF.

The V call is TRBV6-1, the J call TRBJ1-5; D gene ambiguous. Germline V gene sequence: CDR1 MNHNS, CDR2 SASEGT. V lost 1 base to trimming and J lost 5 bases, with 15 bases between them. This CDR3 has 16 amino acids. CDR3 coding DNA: TGTGCCAGCAGTGAAGGAGGAAGAAGGAAGTATCAGCCCCAGCATTTT. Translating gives CASSEGGRRKYQPQHF.

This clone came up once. CDR3 coding DNA: TGCGCCAGCAGTGAGCCCATAGCGGGAGCCCCCTACGAGCAGTACTTC. Protein product: CASSEPIAGAPYEQYF. The rearrangement joins TRBV10-1 to TRBJ2-7; 9 bases agree with TRBD2. This CDR3 contains 16 residues. Looked up from germline, CDR1 is WNHNN and CDR2 is SYGVQD (reference sequence). With 2 bases clipped from V and 2 bases from J, the junction kept 7 bases outside the gene matches.

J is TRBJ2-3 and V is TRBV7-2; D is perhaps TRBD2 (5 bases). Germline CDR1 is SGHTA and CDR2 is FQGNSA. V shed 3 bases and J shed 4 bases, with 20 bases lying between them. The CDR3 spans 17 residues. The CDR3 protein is CASSFDSLETLADTQYF. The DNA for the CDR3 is TGTGCCAGCAGCTTTGACTCACTAGAAACCCTGGCAGATACGCAGTATTTT.

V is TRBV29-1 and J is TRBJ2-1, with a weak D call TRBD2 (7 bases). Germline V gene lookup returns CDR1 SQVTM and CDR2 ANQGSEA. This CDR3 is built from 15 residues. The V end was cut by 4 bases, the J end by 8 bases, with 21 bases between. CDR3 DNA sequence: TGCAGCGTTGTTATAGGGGGGGGAGGACTCGATGAGCAGTTCTTC. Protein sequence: CSVVIGGGGLDEQFF.

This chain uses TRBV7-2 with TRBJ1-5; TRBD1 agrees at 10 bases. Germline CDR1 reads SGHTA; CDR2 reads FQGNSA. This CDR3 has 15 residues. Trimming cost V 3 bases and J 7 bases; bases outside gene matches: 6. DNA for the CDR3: TGTGCCAGCAGCTTCGGGACAGGGGAGCGGCAGCCCCAGCATTTT. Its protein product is CASSFGTGERQPQHF. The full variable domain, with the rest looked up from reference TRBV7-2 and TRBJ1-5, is GAGVSQSPSNKVTEKGKDVELRCDPISGHTALYWYRQSLGQGLEFLIYFQGNSAPDKSGLPSDRFSAERTGGSVSTLTIQRTQQEDSAVYLCASSFGTGERQPQHFGDGTRLSIL.

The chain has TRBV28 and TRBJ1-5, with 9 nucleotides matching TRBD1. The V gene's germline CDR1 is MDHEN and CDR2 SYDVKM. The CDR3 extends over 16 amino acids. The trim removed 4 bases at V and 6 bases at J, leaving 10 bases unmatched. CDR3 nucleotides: TGTGCCAGCAGTTCGAATACCGGGACAGGGATTCAGCCCCAGCATTTT. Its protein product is CASSSNTGTGIQPQHF.

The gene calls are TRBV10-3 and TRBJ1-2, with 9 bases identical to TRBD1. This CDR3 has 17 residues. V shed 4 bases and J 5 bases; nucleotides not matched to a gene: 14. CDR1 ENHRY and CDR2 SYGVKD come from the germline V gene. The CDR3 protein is CAISVKDTDRGFYGYTF. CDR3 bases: TGTGCCATCAGTGTGAAGGATACTGACAGGGGGTTTTATGGCTACACCTTC.

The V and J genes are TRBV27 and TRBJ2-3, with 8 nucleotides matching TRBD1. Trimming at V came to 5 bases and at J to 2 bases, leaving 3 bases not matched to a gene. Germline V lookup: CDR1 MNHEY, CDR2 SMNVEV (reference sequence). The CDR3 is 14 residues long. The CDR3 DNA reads TGTGCCAGCAGTAGGGACAGGCACACAGATACGCAGTATTTT. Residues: CASSRDRHTDTQYF.

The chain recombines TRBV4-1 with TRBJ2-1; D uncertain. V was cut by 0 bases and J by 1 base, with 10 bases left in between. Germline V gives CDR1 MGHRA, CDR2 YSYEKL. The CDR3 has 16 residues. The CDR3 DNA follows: TGCGCCAGCAGCCAAGACCCCGGGTTTTCCTACAATGAGCAGTTCTTC. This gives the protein CASSQDPGFSYNEQFF.

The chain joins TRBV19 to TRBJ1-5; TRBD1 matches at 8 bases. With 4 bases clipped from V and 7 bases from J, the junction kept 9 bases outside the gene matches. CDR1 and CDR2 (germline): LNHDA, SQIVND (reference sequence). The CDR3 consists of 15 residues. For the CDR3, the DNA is TGTGCCAGTAGTACCGAACACAGGGGGAACCAGCCCCAGCATTTT. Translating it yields CASSTEHRGNQPQHF.

The CDR3 is CASSLHRESTGELFF. The CDR3 nucleotides are TGCGCCAGCAGCTTACACAGGGAGAGCACCGGGGAGCTGTTTTTT. The chain links TRBV5-1 to TRBJ2-2; perhaps TRBD1 as D (6 bases). CDR1 SGHRS and CDR2 YFSETQ come from the germline V gene. The CDR3 covers 15 residues. The V and J ends lost 2 bases and 4 bases respectively, with 12 bases between them.

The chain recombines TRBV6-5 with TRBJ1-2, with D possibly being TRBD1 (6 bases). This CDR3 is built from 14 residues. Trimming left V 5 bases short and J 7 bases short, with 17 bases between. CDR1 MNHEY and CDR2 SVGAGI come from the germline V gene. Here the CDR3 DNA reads TGTGCCAGCAGTCCTAACAGGGAAAGGGGTGGCTACACCTTC. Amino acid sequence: CASSPNRERGGYTF.

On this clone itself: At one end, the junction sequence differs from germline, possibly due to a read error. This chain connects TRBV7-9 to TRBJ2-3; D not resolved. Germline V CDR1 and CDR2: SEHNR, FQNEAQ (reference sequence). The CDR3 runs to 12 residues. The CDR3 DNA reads TGTTCCAGCAGCTTTCCGGCAGATACGCAGTATTTT. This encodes CSSSFPADTQYF.

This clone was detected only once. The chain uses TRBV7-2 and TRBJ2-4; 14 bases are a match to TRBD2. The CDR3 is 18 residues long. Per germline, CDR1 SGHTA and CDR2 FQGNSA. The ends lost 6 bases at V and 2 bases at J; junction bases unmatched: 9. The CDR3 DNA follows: TGTGCCAGCAGAGGGACTAGCGGGGGTTCTGGGACCAAAAACATTCAGTACTTC. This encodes CASRGTSGGSGTKNIQYF.

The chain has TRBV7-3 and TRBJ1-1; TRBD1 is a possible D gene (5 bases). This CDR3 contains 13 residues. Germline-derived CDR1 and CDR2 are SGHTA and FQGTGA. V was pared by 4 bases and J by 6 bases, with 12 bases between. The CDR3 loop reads CASSSPDIPEAFF. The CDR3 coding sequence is TGTGCCAGCAGCTCCCCGGACATCCCTGAAGCTTTCTTT.